One and the same sample provided the 23 T cell receptor beta chains below, sequenced in a study of shared clonotypes between healthy human individuals. Data came from immunoSEQ multiplex PCR; TCRdb stores just in-frame clones and leaves some out. The table records fewer than 400,000 clones, around 67% of them present only once. Sequencing was carried out using memory CD4+ T cells sorted from blood. Indicated subset: CD45RA-negative fraction. These receptors were obtained from a man aged 25-45 years in good health.

The chain is built from TRBV7-9 and TRBJ2-5; 7 nucleotides line up with TRBD2. The germline V gene encodes CDR1 SEHNR and CDR2 FQNEAQ (reference sequence). CDR3 length equals 16 residues. The V gene end was trimmed by 1 base and the J gene end by 2 bases; junction bases not matched to a gene: 7. The chain's CDR3 is CASSLGVWEGQETQYF. The CDR3 DNA is TGTGCCAGCAGCTTAGGAGTTTGGGAGGGACAAGAGACCCAGTACTTC.

This rearrangement joins TRBV5-1 to TRBJ1-1, with D possibly TRBD1 on 6 matching bases. The CDR3 has 14 amino acids. V lost 4 bases, J lost 4 bases, and 14 bases lay in between. Germline CDR1 reads SGHRS; CDR2 reads YFSETQ. The CDR3 nucleotides read TGCGCCAGCAGCATCCAACAGGGTGTCACTGAAGCTTTCTTT. Translating it yields CASSIQQGVTEAFF.

The rearrangement joins TRBV28 to TRBJ1-1; 8 bases match TRBD1. Looked up from germline, CDR1 is MDHEN and CDR2 is SYDVKM. This CDR3 is built from 13 residues. J gave up 5 bases and V 6 bases, and 5 bases lay outside the gene matches. The chain's CDR3 is CASRMDRVTEAFF. CDR3 nucleotide sequence: TGTGCCAGCAGGATGGACAGGGTAACTGAAGCTTTCTTT. The full variable domain, in which reference TRBV28 and TRBJ1-1 provide the parts outside the CDR3, is DVKVTQSSRYLVKRTGEKVFLECVQDMDHENMFWYRQDPGLGLRLIYFSYDVKMKEKGDIPEGYSVSREKKERFSLILESASTNQTSMYLCASRMDRVTEAFFGQGTRLTVV.

The chain links TRBV6-5 to TRBJ2-7, with TRBD1 matching 8 bases. CDR1 is MNHEY and CDR2 is SVGAGI in the germline V gene. The CDR3 consists of 13 residues. J gave up 3 bases and V 6 bases, and 4 bases lay outside the gene matches. The CDR3 bases are TGTGCCAGCAGCGGGGACAGGTACTACGAGCAGTACTTC. It specifies CASSGDRYYEQYF.

The chain combines TRBV28 with TRBJ2-7; D not certain. V dropped 7 bases and J dropped 1 base, with 11 bases sitting between them. This CDR3 is built from 13 residues. Germline V CDR1 and CDR2: MDHEN, SYDVKM. CDR3 DNA sequence: TGTGCCAGCACCCTCCGGGCATCCTACGAGCAGTACTTC. It encodes CASTLRASYEQYF.

Only one count was recorded for this clone. The chain couples TRBV10-3 to TRBJ2-3; D might be TRBD1 (6 bases). CDR1 and CDR2 from the germline V gene are ENHRY and SYGVKD. The CDR3 is 14 residues long. Trimming left V 6 bases short and J 1 base short, with 11 bases between. In DNA, the CDR3 is TGTGCCATCAGCAGACAGGACGGCACAGATACGCAGTATTTT. The encoded protein is CAISRQDGTDTQYF.

On this clone itself: Other nucleotide sequences in the sample specify the same CDR3. The J gene is TRBJ2-5, the V gene TRBV5-5, with D hard to call. V was shortened by 0 bases and J by 5 bases, with 2 bases between the two germline ends. Germline CDR1 is SGHKS and CDR2 is YYEKEE (reference sequence). The CDR3 runs to 11 residues. In nucleotides, the CDR3 is TGTGCCAGCAGCTTGGCGGAGACCCAGTACTTC. Amino acid sequence: CASSLAETQYF.

The chain links TRBV11-2 to TRBJ1-2; D remains unclear. Germline assignment: CDR1 SGHAT and CDR2 FQNNGV. This CDR3 contains 15 residues. V lost 3 bases and J 0 bases, leaving 11 bases between the germline ends. CDR3: CASSFRGSANYGYTF. CDR3 coding DNA: TGTGCCAGCAGCTTTCGCGGGTCAGCTAACTATGGCTACACCTTC.

The chain links TRBV7-2 to TRBJ2-7; the match to TRBD2 covers 13 bases. Germline assignment: CDR1 SGHTA and CDR2 FQGNSA. CDR3 length equals 15 residues. Trimming removed 5 bases from V and 6 bases from J; junction bases left unmatched: 7. CDR3 region: CASSPRRTSGSEQYF. In DNA, the CDR3 is TGTGCCAGCAGCCCGCGAAGGACTAGCGGGAGCGAGCAGTACTTC.

This CDR3 is CASSPKRSYNEQFF. CDR3 nucleotide sequence: TGTGCCAGCAGCCCTAAGCGGTCCTACAATGAGCAGTTCTTC. This rearrangement joins TRBV7-9 to TRBJ2-1; perhaps TRBD2 as D (5 bases). Germline CDR1 is SEHNR and CDR2 is FQNEAQ (reference sequence). The CDR3 contains 14 residues. Trimming cost V 5 bases and J 1 base, with 9 bases left between them.

The V call is TRBV11-3, the J call TRBJ2-2; weak D call: TRBD2 (5 bases). The CDR3 is made up of 13 amino acids. V lost 5 bases and J lost 8, with 12 bases in between. CDR1 SGHNT and CDR2 YENEEA come from the germline V gene. The CDR3 protein is CASSGSRSGELFF. As DNA, the CDR3 is TGTGCCAGCAGCGGGAGCCGGTCTGGGGAGCTGTTTTTT.

The rearrangement links TRBV6-6 to TRBJ2-7; TRBD1 aligns across 7 bases. Germline lookup yields CDR1 MNHNY and CDR2 SVGAGI (reference sequence). The CDR3 spans 13 residues. J gave up 2 bases and V 6 bases, and 4 bases lay outside the gene matches. The CDR3 region has the DNA TGTGCCAGCAGAAACAGGGGCCCCTACGAGCAGTACTTC. It codes for CASRNRGPYEQYF.

The V gene is TRBV29-1, the J gene TRBJ2-5; 11 bases are a match to TRBD1. Germline V gene sequence: CDR1 SQVTM, CDR2 ANQGSEA. The CDR3 has 13 residues. V gave up 6 bases and J gave up 4 bases; unmatched junction bases: 4. This CDR3 reads CSVDRGQGETQYF. The DNA of the CDR3 is TGCAGCGTGGACAGGGGGCAGGGAGAGACCCAGTACTTC. Full variable domain (missing parts from reference TRBV29-1 and TRBJ2-5): SAVISQKPSRDICQRGTSLTIQCQVDSQVTMMFWYRQQPGQSLTLIATANQGSEATYESGFVIDKFPISRPNLTFSTLTVSNMSPEDSSIYLCSVDRGQGETQYFGPGTRLLVL.

Remarks on this clone: This sample includes further DNA sequences coding for the same CDR3. The rearrangement uses TRBV5-1 and TRBJ2-7; TRBD1 matches 8 bases. The CDR3 is 15 residues long. Trimming at V came to 0 bases and at J to 3 bases, leaving 5 bases not matched to a gene. Germline loops: CDR1 SGHRS, CDR2 YFSETQ. The CDR3 loop is CASSLDAGGFYEQYF. Here the CDR3 DNA reads TGCGCCAGCAGCTTGGATGCAGGGGGCTTCTACGAGCAGTACTTC.

The chain has TRBV7-8 and TRBJ2-7; 8 positions agree with TRBD2. With 3 bases clipped from V and 7 bases from J, the junction kept 11 bases outside the gene matches. This CDR3 is 15 amino acids long. Looked up from germline, CDR1 is SGHVS and CDR2 is FQNEAQ. CDR3: CASSLLIREGREQYF. The CDR3 nucleotides read TGTGCCAGCAGCTTGTTAATCCGGGAGGGCCGAGAGCAGTACTTC.

J is TRBJ2-1 and V is TRBV5-1; TRBD2 agrees at 9 bases. V dropped 4 bases and J dropped 4; count of bases not matched to a gene: 6. This CDR3 region has 15 residues. Per the germline V gene, CDR1 is SGHRS and CDR2 is YFSETQ. The CDR3, as DNA: TGCGCCAGCAGCCGGCGGGAGGGCCCTTACAATGAGCAGTTCTTC. It codes for CASSRREGPYNEQFF.

This chain joins TRBV29-1 and TRBJ1-2; a possible D gene is TRBD1 (5 bases). CDR3 length: 14 amino acids. Trimming removed 8 bases from V and 0 bases from J, with 16 bases in between. Germline values: CDR1 SQVTM, CDR2 ANQGSEA. Here the CDR3 DNA reads TGCAGCTCGGAACGTCGGGGCACTAACTATGGCTACACCTTC. Its translation: CSSERRGTNYGYTF.

This clone was recorded a few times. The chain combines TRBV11-2 with TRBJ2-1, with D perhaps assigned TRBD1 or TRBD2 (5 bases each). Germline V CDR1 and CDR2: SGHAT, FQNNGV. The CDR3 consists of 15 residues. V lost 5 bases to trimming and J lost 3 bases, with 14 bases between them. CDR3 residues: CASSTGTAVYNEQFF. For the CDR3, the DNA is TGTGCCAGCAGCACCGGGACCGCAGTCTACAATGAGCAGTTCTTC.

The chain carries TRBV18 and TRBJ2-1; D gene unclear. The V end was cut by 6 bases, the J end by 5 bases, with 14 bases between. CDR1 and CDR2 from the germline V gene are KGHSH and LQKENI. CDR3 length equals 14 residues. CDR3 protein: CASSIRNRDNEQFF. The CDR3 DNA sequence: TGTGCCAGCTCCATCCGGAATCGGGACAATGAGCAGTTCTTC.

The chain recombines TRBV5-6 with TRBJ1-1, with D possibly being TRBD1 (5 bases). CDR1 SGHDT and CDR2 YYEEEE come from the germline V gene. The ends were cut back, 5 bases at V and 4 bases at J, with 12 bases in the middle. The CDR3 is made up of 13 amino acids. CDR3 bases: TGTGCCAGCAGTAAAGAGGGACGCACTGAAGCTTTCTTT. Amino acids: CASSKEGRTEAFF.

The gene calls are TRBV5-1 and TRBJ2-5; TRBD2 agrees at 7 bases. The CDR3 spans 14 residues. Trimming at V came to 4 bases and at J to 5 bases, leaving 8 bases not matched to a gene. Germline CDR1 SGHRS, CDR2 YFSETQ. The CDR3 spells CASSRTRAGETQYF. Here the CDR3 DNA reads TGCGCCAGCAGCCGGACTAGGGCCGGGGAGACCCAGTACTTC. Full variable domain (missing parts from reference TRBV5-1 and TRBJ2-5): KAGVTQTPRYLIKTRGQQVTLSCSPISGHRSVSWYQQTPGQGLQFLFEYFSETQRNKGNFPGRFSGRQFSNSRSEMNVSTLELGDSALYLCASSRTRAGETQYFGPGTRLLVL.

The V call is TRBV25-1, the J call TRBJ1-2; D unclear. Germline CDR1 reads MGHDK; CDR2 reads SYGVNS. The germline V and J ends were trimmed by 1 base and 2 bases, with 8 bases remaining between them. The CDR3 totals 14 residues. The CDR3 here is CASSESRLNYGYTF. Written as DNA, the CDR3 is TGTGCCAGCAGTGAATCTCGACTCAACTATGGCTACACCTTC.

Turning to this clone: The same CDR3 is also encoded by other DNA sequences in this sample. J is TRBJ2-5 and V is TRBV7-8; D is undetermined. CDR1 and CDR2 from the germline V gene are SGHVS and FQNEAQ. This CDR3 comprises 12 residues. Trimming shortened V by 3 bases and J by 5 bases, and 7 bases separated the two germline ends. Here the CDR3 DNA reads TGTGCCAGCAGCTTCGACGGGGAGACCCAGTACTTC. Residues: CASSFDGETQYF. Drawing the rest from reference TRBV7-8 and TRBJ2-5, the complete variable domain is GAGVSQSPRYKVAKRGQDVALRCDPISGHVSLFWYQQALGQGPEFLTYFQNEAQLDKSGLPSDRFFAERPEGSVSTLKIQRTQQEDSAVYLCASSFDGETQYFGPGTRLLVL.